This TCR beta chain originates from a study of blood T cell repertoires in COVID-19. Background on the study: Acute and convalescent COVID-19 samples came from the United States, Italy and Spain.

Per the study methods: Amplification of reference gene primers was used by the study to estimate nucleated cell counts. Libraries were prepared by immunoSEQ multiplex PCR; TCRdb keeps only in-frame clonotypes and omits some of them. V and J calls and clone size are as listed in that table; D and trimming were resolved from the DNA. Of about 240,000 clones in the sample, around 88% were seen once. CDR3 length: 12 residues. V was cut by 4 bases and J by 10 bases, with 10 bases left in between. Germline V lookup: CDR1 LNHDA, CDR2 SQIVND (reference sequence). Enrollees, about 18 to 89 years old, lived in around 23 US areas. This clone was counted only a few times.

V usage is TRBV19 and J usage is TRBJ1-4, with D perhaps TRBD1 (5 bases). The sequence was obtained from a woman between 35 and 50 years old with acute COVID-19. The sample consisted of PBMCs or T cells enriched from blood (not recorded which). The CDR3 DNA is TGTGCCAGTAGTACTGGGGGAGGAAAACTGTTTTTT. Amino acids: CASSTGGGKLFF.